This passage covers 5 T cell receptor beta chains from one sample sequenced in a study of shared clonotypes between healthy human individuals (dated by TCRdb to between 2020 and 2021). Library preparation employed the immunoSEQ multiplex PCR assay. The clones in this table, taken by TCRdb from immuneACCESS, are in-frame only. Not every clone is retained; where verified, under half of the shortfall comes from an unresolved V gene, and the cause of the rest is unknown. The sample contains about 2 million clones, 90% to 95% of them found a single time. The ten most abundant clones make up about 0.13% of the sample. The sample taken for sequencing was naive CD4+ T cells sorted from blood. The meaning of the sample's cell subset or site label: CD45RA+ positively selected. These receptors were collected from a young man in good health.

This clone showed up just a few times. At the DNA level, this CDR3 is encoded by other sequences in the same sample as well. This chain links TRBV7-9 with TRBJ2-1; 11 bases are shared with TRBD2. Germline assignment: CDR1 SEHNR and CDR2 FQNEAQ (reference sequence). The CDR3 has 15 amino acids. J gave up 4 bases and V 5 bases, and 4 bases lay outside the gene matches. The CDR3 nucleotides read TGTGCCAGCAGCCCTGGGACTAGCGGTTACAATGAGCAGTTCTTC. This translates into CASSPGTSGYNEQFF.

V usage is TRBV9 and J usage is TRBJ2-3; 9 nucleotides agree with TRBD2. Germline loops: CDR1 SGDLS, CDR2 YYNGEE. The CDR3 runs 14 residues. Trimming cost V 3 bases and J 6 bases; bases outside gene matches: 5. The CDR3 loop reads CASSARTSVDTQYF. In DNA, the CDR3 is TGTGCCAGCAGCGCCCGGACTAGCGTGGATACGCAGTATTTT.

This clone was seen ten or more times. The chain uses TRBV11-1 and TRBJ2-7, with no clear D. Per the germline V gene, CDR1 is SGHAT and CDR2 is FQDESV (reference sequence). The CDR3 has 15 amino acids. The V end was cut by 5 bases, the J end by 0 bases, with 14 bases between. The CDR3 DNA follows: TGTGCCAGCAGCCCGTTTGGACGTTTCTCCTACGAGCAGTACTTC. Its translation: CASSPFGRFSYEQYF.

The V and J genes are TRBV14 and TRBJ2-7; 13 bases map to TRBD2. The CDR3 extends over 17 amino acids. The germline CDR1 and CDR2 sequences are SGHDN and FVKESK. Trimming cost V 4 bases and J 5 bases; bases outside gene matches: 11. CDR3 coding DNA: TGTGCCAGCAGCCCTTTCCGGACTAGCGGGGGAGTCGACGAGCAGTACTTC. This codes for CASSPFRTSGGVDEQYF.

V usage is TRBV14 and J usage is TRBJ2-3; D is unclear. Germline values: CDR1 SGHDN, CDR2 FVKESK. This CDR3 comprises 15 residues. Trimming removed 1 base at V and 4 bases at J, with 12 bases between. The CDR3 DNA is TGTGCCAGCAGCCAAGGTGGGGAAAGGGCAGATACGCAGTATTTT. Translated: CASSQGGERADTQYF.